A selection of T cell receptor beta chains follows, all from one sample in a study of beta chain features in type 1 diabetes. This table comes from immunoSEQ multiplex PCR, and its TCRdb copy is limited to in-frame clones, with some not included. Of about 360,000 clones listed, over 9.5% are singletons. The sequenced material came from naive CD4+ T cells from blood. The receptor source for this set is a young man in good health. Both conserved end residues are part of each CDR3. D genes are given only for firm matches. A row's size may be missing; if present it is once, few, many or a size class.

abundance,v_gene,j_gene,d_gene,CDR3aa,CDR3nt
-,TRBV20-1,TRBJ2-7,-,CSATELHEQYF,TGCAGTGCTACCGAGCTCCACGAGCAGTACTTC
-,TRBV7-8,TRBJ1-1,-,CASSSQMNTEAFF,TGTGCCAGCAGCTCCCAAATGAACACTGAAGCTTTCTTT
-,TRBV7-9,TRBJ1-1,-,CASSLRTQNTEAFF,TGTGCCAGCAGCCTCCGAACACAGAACACTGAAGCTTTCTTT
-,TRBV19,TRBJ1-5,-,CASSILREPEHF,TGTGCCAGTAGTATCCTCCGGGAGCCCGAACATTTT
-,TRBV6-5,TRBJ2-1,-,CASSYSSSRHNEQFF,TGTGCCAGCAGTTACTCGTCTAGCCGACACAATGAGCAGTTCTTC
few,TRBV29-1,TRBJ2-3,-,CSVILPGTDTQYF,TGCAGCGTTATCCTCCCAGGCACAGATACGCAGTATTTT
-,TRBV10-3,TRBJ2-1,TRBD1,CAIAGTGIHEQFF,TGTGCCATCGCCGGGACAGGGATACATGAGCAGTTCTTC
-,TRBV30,TRBJ2-7,TRBD1,CAWSGDRGHEQYF,TGTGCCTGGAGTGGGGACAGGGGCCACGAGCAGTACTTC
few,TRBV11-3,TRBJ2-3,-,CASSRDFPDTQYF,TGTGCCAGCAGCCGGGACTTTCCAGATACGCAGTATTTT
-,TRBV6-6,TRBJ1-2,TRBD1,CASRPDRGGDYGYTF,TGTGCCAGCAGACCAGACAGGGGCGGCGACTATGGCTACACCTTC
few,TRBV6-1,TRBJ2-1,TRBD2,CASSASTSSSYNEQFF,TGTGCCAGCAGTGCTTCGACTAGCAGCTCCTACAATGAGCAGTTCTTC
-,TRBV5-4,TRBJ2-5,-,CASSAAKTGQETQYF,TGTGCCAGCAGCGCCGCTAAAACAGGTCAAGAGACCCAGTACTTC
-,TRBV27,TRBJ2-2,-,CASSLMPAEPGELFF,TGTGCCAGCAGTTTAATGCCCGCCGAGCCCGGGGAGCTGTTTTTT
-,TRBV30,TRBJ1-4,TRBD1,CACTGGLLGYGEKLFF,TGTGCCTGTACAGGGGGCTTATTGGGTTATGGTGAAAAACTGTTTTTT
-,TRBV4-2,TRBJ1-1,-,CASRPTQQTNTEAFF,TGTGCCAGCAGACCCACTCAACAGACGAACACTGAAGCTTTCTTT
few,TRBV28,TRBJ1-2,-,CASSSTGEGGYTF,TGTGCCAGCAGTTCAACCGGCGAGGGTGGCTACACCTTC
-,TRBV30,TRBJ2-1,TRBD1,CAWGLRDRVSEQFF,TGTGCCTGGGGTCTGCGGGACAGGGTCTCTGAGCAGTTCTTC
few,TRBV14,TRBJ1-1,TRBD1,CASSQDGQGHWNTEAFF,TGTGCCAGCAGCCAAGATGGACAGGGTCACTGGAACACTGAAGCTTTCTTT
few,TRBV7-2,TRBJ2-7,TRBD1,CASSLQGAYEQYF,TGTGCCAGCAGCTTACAGGGGGCGTACGAGCAGTACTTC
few,TRBV5-4,TRBJ2-5,TRBD2,CASSRRTSGYQETQYF,TGTGCCAGCAGCCGTCGGACTAGCGGATACCAAGAGACCCAGTACTTC
-,TRBV5-1,TRBJ2-2,TRBD1,CASSYAGTANTGELFF,TGCGCCAGCAGCTATGCCGGGACAGCGAACACCGGGGAGCTGTTTTTT
few,TRBV7-3,TRBJ2-3,TRBD2,CASSPLLAPTDTQYF,TGTGCCAGCAGCCCTTTACTAGCGCCCACAGATACGCAGTATTTT
few,TRBV19,TRBJ2-1,-,CASRRTSSYNEQFF,TGTGCCAGTAGACGGACTTCGTCCTACAATGAGCAGTTCTTC
few,TRBV19,TRBJ2-5,-,CASSILGAETQYF,TGTGCCAGTAGTATTTTGGGAGCGGAGACCCAGTACTTC
few,TRBV14,TRBJ1-2,TRBD1,CASSRLDRGSGGYTF,TGTGCCAGCAGCCGACTGGACAGGGGAAGTGGTGGCTACACCTTC
few,TRBV2,TRBJ2-7,TRBD1,CASSDPRTGYEQYF,TGTGCCAGCAGTGATCCCCGGACAGGCTACGAGCAGTACTTC
-,TRBV19,TRBJ1-2,-,CASSISVGAYGYTF,TGTGCCAGTAGTATATCCGTAGGGGCTTATGGCTACACCTTC
few,TRBV7-3,TRBJ2-7,-,CASRHNRGGYEQYF,TGTGCCAGCAGACATAACAGGGGAGGATACGAGCAGTACTTC
few,TRBV6-5,TRBJ2-3,TRBD1,CASSRDSLNTQYF,TGTGCCAGCAGTAGGGACAGCCTAAATACGCAGTATTTT
many,TRBV23-1,TRBJ2-7,TRBD1,CASSHSGTVWYEQYF,TGCGCCAGCAGTCACTCTGGGACAGTCTGGTACGAGCAGTACTTC
-,TRBV4-2,TRBJ1-1,-,CASSPGEGAEAFF,TGTGCCAGCAGCCCCGGTGAGGGGGCTGAAGCTTTCTTT
few,TRBV29-1,TRBJ1-4,-,CSVVGGFMAGDEKLFF,TGCAGCGTTGTCGGTGGATTTATGGCAGGGGATGAAAAACTGTTTTTT
-,TRBV7-2,TRBJ1-5,-,CASSLGSRSNQPQHF,TGTGCCAGCAGCTTAGGGAGTAGAAGCAATCAGCCCCAGCATTTT
-,TRBV21-1,TRBJ2-1,-,CASRHRPGNGSYNEQFF,TGTGCCAGCAGGCACAGGCCTGGGAACGGCTCCTACAATGAGCAGTTCTTC
-,TRBV30,TRBJ2-1,TRBD2,CAWSSRTSGRSYNEQFF,TGTGCCTGGAGTTCCCGGACTAGCGGGAGGAGCTACAATGAGCAGTTCTTC
-,TRBV30,TRBJ1-1,TRBD1,CAWSAQTGTEAFF,TGTGCCTGGAGTGCCCAGACAGGGACTGAAGCTTTCTTT
-,TRBV9,TRBJ2-3,-,CASSSSTDTQYF,TGTGCCAGCAGCTCTAGCACAGATACGCAGTATTTT
-,TRBV13,TRBJ2-5,TRBD1,CASSFTGGETQYF,TGTGCCAGCAGTTTTACAGGGGGGGAGACCCAGTACTTC
few,TRBV4-2,TRBJ2-5,TRBD2,CASSLGLAIETQYF,TGTGCCAGCAGCCTGGGACTAGCGATTGAGACCCAGTACTTC
-,TRBV11-2,TRBJ2-7,-,CASSSAARIDYEQYF,TGTGCCAGCAGCTCAGCAGCCAGGATAGACTACGAGCAGTACTTC
few,TRBV5-1,TRBJ1-6,-,CASSLDIRNSPLHF,TGCGCCAGCAGCCTCGACATCCGAAATTCACCCCTCCACTTT
-,TRBV18,TRBJ2-1,TRBD2,CASTLGLAGGISYNEQFF,TGTGCCAGCACCTTGGGACTAGCGGGAGGGATCTCCTACAATGAGCAGTTCTTC
-,TRBV28,TRBJ1-5,-,CASSPGNQPQHF,TGTGCCAGCAGCCCGGGTAATCAGCCCCAGCATTTT
few,TRBV27,TRBJ2-7,TRBD1,CASGMLDRGPYEQYF,TGTGCCAGCGGCATGTTGGACAGGGGTCCCTACGAGCAGTACTTC
-,TRBV18,TRBJ2-7,-,CASSPPREVYEQYF,TGTGCCAGCTCACCCCCCAGGGAGGTCTACGAGCAGTACTTC
few,TRBV11-2,TRBJ2-5,-,CASSLSGETQYF,TGTGCCAGCAGCTTATCGGGTGAGACCCAGTACTTC
-,TRBV5-6,TRBJ2-7,-,CASAGDTGNFPGEQYF,TGTGCCAGCGCTGGGGACACTGGCAACTTCCCTGGGGAGCAGTACTTC
-,TRBV6-1,TRBJ2-3,TRBD1,CASSEPGQGTDTQYF,TGTGCCAGCAGTGAACCGGGACAGGGTACAGATACGCAGTATTTT
few,TRBV11-2,TRBJ2-2,TRBD1,CASSPVRGTTGELFF,TGTGCCAGCAGCCCCGTCAGGGGGACCACCGGGGAGCTGTTTTTT
-,TRBV28,TRBJ2-3,-,CASGGTTDTQYF,TGTGCCAGTGGGGGCACCACAGATACGCAGTATTTT